This record covers a single TCR beta chain. This record comes from a study of blood T cell repertoires in COVID-19. This table comes from immunoSEQ multiplex PCR, and its TCRdb copy is limited to in-frame clones, with some not included. This sample has about 200,000 clones, with around 80% found just once. This CDR3 contains 15 residues. V lost 2 bases and J 1 base, leaving 9 bases between the germline ends. CDR1 is SGHTS and CDR2 is YDEGEE in the germline V gene. The chain joins TRBV5-8 to TRBJ2-2; maybe TRBD2 (5 bases). Sequencing was done on a sample of peripheral blood. The TCR sequence derives from a human donor in a cohort sampled during active COVID-19. The CDR3 loop reads CASSLFAGNTGELFF. The CDR3 DNA reads as TGTGCCAGCAGCTTATTCGCGGGGAACACCGGGGAGCTGTTTTTT. Combining the CDR3 with reference TRBV5-8 and TRBJ2-2 gives the whole variable domain EAGVTQSPTHLIKTRGQQATLRCSPISGHTSVYWYQQALGLGLQFLLWYDEGEERNRGNFPPRFSGRQFPNYSSELNVNALELEDSALYLCASSLFAGNTGELFFGEGSRLTVL.